This TCR beta chain was identified in a study of cytomegalovirus exposure and HLA in healthy donors. Overall study results and limits: In a later analysis, several top co-occurrence clusters appeared linked to parvovirus B19, influenza, CMV and Epstein-Barr virus. The study assumed roughly uniform donor sequencing depth for presence/absence analyses.

PCR was performed using 60 Vbeta and 13 Jbeta primers. Profiled with immunoSEQ multiplex PCR; TCRdb holds only in-frame clones, not every one. The sample contains about 110,000 clones, around 76% of which appear only once. As concerns this clone: Its antigen remains unidentified.

Per the germline V gene, CDR1 is SEHNR and CDR2 is FQNEAQ (reference sequence). The CDR3 loop spans 17 amino acids. V was trimmed by 4 bases and J by 2 bases, leaving 19 bases between them. The source is a man aged 18 to 29 in good health and CMV-seronegative. The specimen sequenced was PBMCs. V and J are TRBV7-9 and TRBJ2-3; D might be TRBD1 (5 bases). For the CDR3, the DNA is TGTGCCAGCAGCTCCGGAGTGACAGCCCTTCACACAGATACGCAGTATTTT. Translating it yields CASSSGVTALHTDTQYF.